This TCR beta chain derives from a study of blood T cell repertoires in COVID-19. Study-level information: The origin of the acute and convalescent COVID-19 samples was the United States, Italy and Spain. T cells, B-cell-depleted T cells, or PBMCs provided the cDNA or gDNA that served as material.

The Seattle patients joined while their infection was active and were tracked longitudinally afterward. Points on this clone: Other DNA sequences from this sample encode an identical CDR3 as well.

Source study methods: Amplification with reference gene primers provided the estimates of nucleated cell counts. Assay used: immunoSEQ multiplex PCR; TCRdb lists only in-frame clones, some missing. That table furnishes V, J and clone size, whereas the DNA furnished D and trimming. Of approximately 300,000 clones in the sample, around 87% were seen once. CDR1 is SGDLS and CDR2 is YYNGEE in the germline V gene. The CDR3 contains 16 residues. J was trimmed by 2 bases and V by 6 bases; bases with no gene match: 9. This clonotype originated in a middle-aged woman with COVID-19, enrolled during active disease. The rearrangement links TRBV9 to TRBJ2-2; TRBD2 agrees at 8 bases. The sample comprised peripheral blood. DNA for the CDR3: TGTGCCAGCACCAGCGGGAGCTTCACTAACACCGGGGAGCTGTTTTTT. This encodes CASTSGSFTNTGELFF.